The clone carrying this T cell receptor beta chain was seen at least ten times. The antigen is unknown. The data were obtained in a study of T-cell memory formation after mild COVID-19. Across the study: TCR clustering was largely donor specific.

Study outcomes and limitations: CM and EM subsets held most contracting CD4+ clones; EMRA held CD8+ ones. Prior to infection, memory already included some responding clones, suggesting cross-reactive memory joined.

Trimming cost V 0 bases and J 8 bases; bases outside gene matches: 5. Germline V gene sequence: CDR1 LGHNA, CDR2 YSLEER. The CDR3 runs 14 residues. 5'RACE primed at constant segments yielded TCR alpha and TCR beta cDNA libraries bearing sample barcodes and UMIs. TCRdb reprocessed the 5' RACE reads with MiXCR, giving one entry per CDR3 protein. Here the sample spans around 150,000 distinct CDR3 sequences, about 9.9% being singletons. The chain links TRBV4-3 to TRBJ1-2, with 8 positions matching TRBD1. The TCR sequence derives from a man between 18 and 35 years old who had mild COVID-19 (a few samples of this study predate the infection). Cell type and time point are not known. Sequencing used PBMCs or a T cell subset sorted from them (not recorded which). The CDR3, as DNA: TGCGCCAGCAGCCAAGAGGCCGGGACAGGAGGCTACACCTTC. Residues: CASSQEAGTGGYTF.